This passage covers 5 T cell receptor beta chains from one sample sequenced in a study of blood T cell repertoires in COVID-19. TCRdb keeps only in-frame clones here, not all; method: immunoSEQ multiplex PCR. The sample has roughly 460,000 clones; around 90% are singletons. Sample: peripheral blood. These receptor sequences come from a man in his late teens or twenties with COVID-19, enrolled during active disease.

The CDR3 spells CATSDLGDQPQHF. The CDR3 DNA is TGTGCCACCAGTGATTTAGGAGATCAGCCCCAGCATTTT. The chain links TRBV24-1 to TRBJ1-5; no clear D gene. CDR3 length: 13 amino acids. The V and J ends lost 1 base and 5 bases respectively, with 5 bases between them. Germline V gene data show CDR1 as KGHDR and CDR2 as SFDVKD.

Comments on this clone: The same CDR3 can be traced to other DNA sequences in this sample. The chain couples TRBV7-3 to TRBJ2-5, with TRBD2 as a possible D gene (5 bases). CDR3 length: 13 amino acids. Germline lookup yields CDR1 SGHTA and CDR2 FQGTGA. V was clipped by 5 bases and J by 2 bases, with 9 bases between them. The CDR3 DNA follows: TGTGCCAGCAGCAGAGGACTGCAAGAGACCCAGTACTTC. Its translation: CASSRGLQETQYF.

V and J are TRBV3-1 (or the pseudogene TRBV3-2) and TRBJ2-1; 9 bases are shared with TRBD1. The CDR3 extends over 15 amino acids. Trimming cost V 1 base and J 6 bases; bases outside gene matches: 4. Per the germline V gene, CDR1 is LGHDT and CDR2 is YNNKEL (reference sequence). CDR3 loop: CASSQGTGVANEQFF. For the CDR3, the DNA is TGTGCCAGCAGCCAAGGGACAGGGGTGGCCAATGAGCAGTTCTTC.

This chain connects TRBV24-1 to TRBJ2-1; TRBD1 might be the D (6 bases). Per the germline V gene, CDR1 is KGHDR and CDR2 is SFDVKD. Trimming took 0 bases from V and 8 from J, leaving 10 bases between them. This CDR3 contains 14 residues. In DNA form, the CDR3 reads TGTGCCACCAGTGATTTGAACAGGGCCCATGAGCAGTTCTTC. Amino acids: CATSDLNRAHEQFF.

The chain joins TRBV19 to TRBJ1-2, with 7 nucleotides matching TRBD1. CDR3 size: 13 residues. With 5 bases clipped from V and 4 bases from J, the junction kept 4 bases outside the gene matches. CDR1 is LNHDA, CDR2 SQIVND, per germline (reference sequence). CDR3 sequence (DNA): TGTGCCAGTAGTGTCCGGGACAGCTATGGCTACACCTTC. Its protein product is CASSVRDSYGYTF. Full variable domain (rest looked up from reference TRBV19 and TRBJ1-2): DGGITQSPKYLFRKEGQNVTLSCEQNLNHDAMYWYRQDPGQGLRLIYYSQIVNDFQKGDIAEGYSVSREKKESFPLTVTSAQKNPTAFYLCASSVRDSYGYTFGSGTRLTVV.